A single sample is the source of the 21 T cell receptor beta chains below, sequenced in a study of tumor-infiltrating lymphocytes in primary liver carcinoma. Both blood RNA, taken from unsorted whole blood, and germline DNA were extracted. A constant-region primer primed TCR beta cDNA synthesis from 500 to 550 ng of total RNA. Three rounds of nested multiplex PCR with slightly modified ARM-PCR produced TCR beta libraries. The opening two PCR rounds, nine to eleven cycles each, paired TRBV1-TRBV30 forward primers with a C-beta reverse primer. TCRdb itself ran the multiplex PCR reads through MiXCR, one entry per CDR3 protein. Among fewer than 250,000 distinct CDR3 sequences listed, 65% were seen once. Sequenced: peripheral blood. Receptors originate from a woman between 55 and 75 years old with primary liver carcinoma and hepatitis B virus infection.

V and J are TRBV11-2 and TRBJ2-5, with unresolved D. Deletions cut 6 bases from V and 4 bases from J, with 18 bases between. CDR3 length: 15 amino acids. Germline CDR1 SGHAT, CDR2 FQNNGV. Here the CDR3 DNA reads TGTGCCAGCAGTCCCGTCGGGCTAGTCCTAGAGACCCAGTACTTC. Protein: CASSPVGLVLETQYF.

Worth noting for this clonotype: One end of the junction is discordant with germline, which a read error may explain. This chain uses TRBV12-3 or TRBV12-4 with TRBJ2-2; TRBD2 matches 9 bases. The CDR3 loop spans 17 amino acids. This CDR3 is CASSLLAGRFQAGELFF. Written as DNA, the CDR3 is TGTGCCAGCAGTTTACTAGCGGGGAGGTTCCAAGCCGGGGAGCTGTTTTTC.

This clonotype was recorded at least ten times. The chain employs TRBV4-1 and TRBJ2-3, with 8 bases identical to TRBD1. V shed 0 bases, J shed 3 bases, and the junction held 5 bases outside the gene matches. Germline CDR1 is MGHRA and CDR2 is YSYEKL. CDR3 length equals 16 residues. The CDR3 nucleotides read TGCGCCAGCAGCCAAGATGGCAGGGGGCGAACAGATACGCAGTATTTT. Translated: CASSQDGRGRTDTQYF.

With respect to this clonotype: A much bigger clone sits one base away, suggesting this may be a read error. The gene calls are TRBV6-5 and TRBJ2-2, with 11 bases that match TRBD2. Germline V CDR1 and CDR2: MNHEY, SVGAGI. The length of the CDR3 is 17 residues. CDR3 sequence (DNA): TGTGCCAGCAGTTACGCTCAGACTAGCGGGAACACCAGGGAGCTGTTTTTT. This encodes CASSYAQTSGNTRELFF.

With regard to this clonotype: Being one base from a much bigger clone, this may be a read error. The V call is TRBV6-1, the J call TRBJ2-3; D unresolved. From germline, CDR1 is MNHNS and CDR2 SASEGT. This CDR3 has 15 amino acids. The CDR3 DNA is TGTGCCTGCAGTGAAACAGCGCTTAGCACAGATACGCAGTATTTT. It yields the protein CACSETALSTDTQYF.

This sequence joins TRBV6-5 and TRBJ1-1; tentatively, D is TRBD1 (5 bases). The V gene lost 4 bases and the J gene lost 0 bases, with 12 bases spanning the gap. Germline-derived CDR1 and CDR2 are MNHEY and SVGAGI. The CDR3 covers 15 residues. The CDR3 loop is CASSFRGEVNTEAFF. DNA of the CDR3: TGTGCCAGCAGTTTTAGGGGTGAGGTGAACACTGAAGCTTTCTTT.

With respect to this clonotype: At one of its ends the junction is not consistent with the germline gene, which may arise from a read error. This sequence joins TRBV12-3 or TRBV12-4 and TRBJ1-2, with 8 bases identical to TRBD1. The CDR3 length is 11 residues. This CDR3 is CTSSRTGSYTF. The CDR3 DNA reads TGTACCAGCTCCCGGACAGGGAGCTACACCTTC.

On this clonotype itself: A read error may produce the germline difference seen at one junction end. The V call is TRBV11-2, the J call TRBJ2-5; D is perhaps TRBD2 (6 bases). This CDR3 has 13 residues. The germline V gene encodes CDR1 SGHAT and CDR2 FQNNGV. This CDR3 reads CAGSRAGPETQYF. The CDR3 nucleotides read TGTGCCGGCAGCCGGGCGGGACCAGAGACCCAATACTTC.

This clonotype was recorded at least ten times. The chain is built from TRBV4-1 and TRBJ2-2, with 16 bases that match TRBD2. V trimming: 2 bases; J trimming: 6 bases; junction bases outside the gene matches: 15. From germline, CDR1 is MGHRA and CDR2 YSYEKL. This CDR3 is built from 21 residues. CDR3 protein: CASSQPPLRGTSGRVAGELFF. The CDR3 nucleotides are TGCGCCAGCAGCCAACCCCCCCTGCGTGGGACTAGCGGGAGGGTTGCCGGGGAGCTGTTTTTT.

Concerning this clonotype: Sequence at one end of the junction differs from germline and may be a read error. The chain has TRBV28 and TRBJ2-3; D is unresolved. The J call is doubtful: the DNA matches TRBJ2-1 better. Germline CDR1 is MDHEN and CDR2 is SYDVKM. The CDR3 loop spans 15 amino acids. The CDR3 loop reads CASRTGKTSYNKQFF. DNA for the CDR3: TGTGCCAGCAGAACTGGGAAAACCTCCTACAATAAGCAGTTCTTC.

On this clonotype: At one end the junction does not follow the germline gene, possibly because of a read error. The gene calls are TRBV11-2 and TRBJ2-3, with TRBD2 matching over 9 bases. The germline V gene has CDR1 SGHAT and CDR2 FQNNGV. The CDR3 spans 20 residues. CDR3 amino acids: CANSLDLSGLAGEGIDPQYF. DNA of the CDR3: TGTGCCAACAGCTTAGATCTAAGTGGGTTAGCGGGAGAAGGGATAGATCCGCAATATTTT.

This clonotype was picked up one time. Because the CDR3 is missing its conserved closing phenylalanine or tryptophan, this is likely a read error. The chain couples TRBV11-2 to TRBJ2-3; 8 bases align to TRBD2. In germline, CDR1 is SGHAT, CDR2 FQNNGV. This CDR3 comprises 14 residues. In DNA, the CDR3 is TGTGCCAGCAGGCCGTGGACTAGCACAGATAGGCAGTATTCT. Amino acid sequence: CASRPWTSTDRQYS.

This clonotype showed up just once. The chain carries TRBV6-1 and TRBJ2-1; possible D gene TRBD1, 6 bases. This CDR3 has 17 residues. Trimming left V 4 bases short and J 6 bases short, with 22 bases between. Germline loops: CDR1 MNHNS, CDR2 SASEGT. The CDR3 DNA is TGTGCCAGCAGTGTCTCCCAGATCGGGACAAGCACCAATGAGCAGTTCTTC. It encodes CASSVSQIGTSTNEQFF.

This clonotype was recorded many times. V and J are TRBV6-6 and TRBJ2-1, with D hard to call. The V gene's germline CDR1 is MNHNY and CDR2 SVGAGI (reference sequence). The CDR3 covers 18 residues. V dropped 0 bases and J dropped 6 bases, with 21 bases sitting between them. The CDR3 nucleotides are TGTGCCAGCAGTTACTCTAGGCTGTCCCCTACCCTACGCAATGAGCAGTTCTTC. This codes for CASSYSRLSPTLRNEQFF.

This clonotype occurred a few times. The germline gene is not matched at one end of the junction; a read error may be the cause. The rearrangement joins TRBV12-5 to TRBJ2-5; D possibly corresponds to TRBD1 (6 bases). The V gene's germline CDR1 is LGHNT and CDR2 FRNRAP. This CDR3 is built from 13 residues. The DNA for the CDR3 is TGTGCTAGTAGTTTGTCTAGGGGGGAGACCCAGTACTTC. The encoded protein is CASSLSRGETQYF.

Details on this clonotype: A read error may produce the germline difference seen at one junction end. The gene calls are TRBV12-3 or TRBV12-4 and TRBJ1-5, with TRBD1 as a possible D gene (6 bases). The CDR3 totals 15 residues. CDR3 nucleotides: TGTGACAGCAGTCCGACAGGCAATAGCAATGAGCCCCAGCATTTT. Translation gives CDSSPTGNSNEPQHF.

Concerning this clonotype itself: A single base separates this from a much larger clone, so it may be a read error. V is TRBV28 and J is TRBJ2-2; a possible D gene is TRBD1 (6 bases). Per germline, CDR1 MDHEN and CDR2 SYDVKM. The CDR3 has 15 amino acids. Trimming took 10 bases from V and 4 from J, leaving 19 bases between them. The CDR3 DNA reads as TGTGCCACCGCCCCGGAACTAGGGGGCACCGGGGAGCTGTTTTTT. This encodes CATAPELGGTGELFF.

This clonotype turned up a few times. A clone one base away is much larger, so this may be a read error. The V gene is TRBV11-2, the J gene TRBJ1-2; 7 bases are shared with TRBD1. Germline CDR1 SGHAT, CDR2 FQNNGV. The CDR3 is made up of 13 amino acids. In nucleotides, the CDR3 is TGTGCCAGCGGTCCTGACAGGGCCCATGGCTACGCCTTC. Encoded protein: CASGPDRAHGYAF.

Regarding this clonotype: A much larger clone is a single base away; this may be a read error. The CDR3 nucleotides read TGTGCCTCATCCATCGGTAGCGGGACTGCTAGTGAGCAGTTCTTC. It specifies CASSIGSGTASEQFF. This chain links TRBV30 with TRBJ2-1; 8 bases align to TRBD2. V lost 7 bases and J lost 9; bases outside the gene matches: 17. CDR1 is GTSNPN and CDR2 is SVGIG in the germline V gene (reference sequence). The CDR3 runs to 15 residues.

Comments on this clonotype: A junction boundary mismatches the germline segment, possibly from a read error. The chain combines TRBV11-2 with TRBJ2-5; 7 nucleotides agree with TRBD1. CDR1 SGHAT and CDR2 FQNNGV come from the germline V gene. The CDR3 runs to 14 residues. The CDR3 reads CASSLEGQTGGQNF. CDR3 DNA: TGTGCCAGCAGCTTAGAGGGACAGACCGGCGGCCAGAACTTC.

This clonotype was observed at least ten times. The chain uses TRBV12-3 or TRBV12-4 and TRBJ2-1; 10 bases align to TRBD1. The CDR3 sequence is 15 residues long. Trimming at V came to 4 bases and at J to 8 bases, leaving 8 bases not matched to a gene. The CDR3: CASSSGTGAFDEQFF. DNA of the CDR3: TGTGCCAGCAGTTCTGGGACAGGGGCATTTGATGAGCAGTTCTTC.